Below, 9 T cell receptor beta chains from the same sample are listed, as sequenced in a study of blood T cells in healthy people across ages. A J-beta primer mix and a sample-barcoded 5' primer were used in a second PCR of about 6 to 12 cycles. In TCRdb, the 5' RACE reads were re-called with MiXCR into one record per CDR3 protein. The table includes roughly 2 million distinct CDR3 sequences, around 48% detected once. The sequencing input was blood. The receptor source for this set is a woman between 35 and 50 years old in good health.

The chain links TRBV12-3 or TRBV12-4 to TRBJ1-1; 10 positions agree with TRBD1. CDR3 length: 18 residues. Trimming removed 5 bases from V and 0 bases from J; junction bases left unmatched: 12. Here the CDR3 reads CASSGGYGTGALNTEAFF. Here the CDR3 DNA reads TGTGCCAGCAGTGGAGGGTACGGGACAGGGGCCTTGAACACTGAAGCTTTCTTT.

V usage is TRBV5-1 and J usage is TRBJ2-3; D possibly corresponds to TRBD1 (5 bases). The CDR3 loop spans 13 amino acids. Trimming pared 4 bases from V and 8 bases from J, leaving 14 bases between. Germline loops: CDR1 SGHRS, CDR2 YFSETQ. The CDR3 nucleotides read TGCGCCAGCAGCGCGGAGCCTCAGGGTACGCAGTATTTT. It codes for CASSAEPQGTQYF. Together with reference TRBV5-1 and TRBJ2-3, the CDR3 gives the full variable domain: KAGVTQTPRYLIKTRGQQVTLSCSPISGHRSVSWYQQTPGQGLQFLFEYFSETQRNKGNFPGRFSGRQFSNSRSEMNVSTLELGDSALYLCASSAEPQGTQYFGPGTRLTVL.

With regard to this clonotype: The junction differs from germline at one of its ends, possibly a read error. The chain couples TRBV28 to TRBJ2-3; D is ambiguous. From germline, CDR1 is MDHEN and CDR2 SYDVKM. The CDR3 loop spans 16 amino acids. The CDR3 nucleotides read TGTGCCAGTAGTTCCACCGGGCCCACGGCGGCAGATACGCAGTATTTT. Protein product: CASSSTGPTAADTQYF.

The chain employs TRBV25-1 and TRBJ2-7; TRBD1 might be the D (6 bases). The tail of the sequence fits TRBJ2-5 better, so the J call may be wrong. Germline loops: CDR1 MGHDK, CDR2 SYGVNS. The CDR3 extends over 13 amino acids. CDR3 loop: CASSEGDKETQYF. CDR3 sequence (DNA): TGTGCCAGCAGTGAGGGGGACAAAGAGACCCAGTACTTC.

The rearrangement uses TRBV27 and TRBJ1-2; 7 nucleotides line up with TRBD1. Per the germline V gene, CDR1 is MNHEY and CDR2 is SMNVEV (reference sequence). Trimming removed 6 bases from V and 5 bases from J; junction bases left unmatched: 15. The CDR3 contains 16 residues. DNA of the CDR3: TGTGCCAGCAGACCTAGAATAGACAGGGTCTATTATGGCTACACCTTC. It specifies CASRPRIDRVYYGYTF.

In this sample, this clonotype turned up a few times. The chain is built from TRBV2 and TRBJ2-4, with a tentative D call TRBD1 (6 bases). V was clipped by 6 bases and J by 0 bases, with 15 bases between them. The CDR3 consists of 16 residues. CDR1 is SNHLY, CDR2 FYNNEI, per germline. CDR3: CASRRTVPLAKNIQYF. Here the CDR3 DNA reads TGTGCCAGCAGGCGGACAGTCCCGCTAGCCAAAAACATTCAGTACTTC.

This clonotype occurred a few times. This rearrangement joins TRBV12-3 or TRBV12-4 to TRBJ2-3; 15 bases fit TRBD2. The V segment lost 1 base and the J segment 0 bases; nucleotides outside the gene matches: 5. This CDR3 is 19 amino acids long. CDR3 coding DNA: TGTGCCAGCAGTTTAGGACTTGGACTAGCGGGGGGGAGCACAGATACGCAGTATTTT. Translating it yields CASSLGLGLAGGSTDTQYF.

The chain links TRBV5-6 to TRBJ2-4; 7 bases are a match to TRBD1. This CDR3 contains 15 residues. CDR1 is SGHDT and CDR2 is YYEEEE in the germline V gene. The J segment lost 13 bases and the V segment lost 2 bases, leaving 15 bases of the junction unmatched. CDR3 nucleotides: TGTGCCAGCAGCTTACAGGGGTGGTCCTACAATGAGCAGTACTTC. This codes for CASSLQGWSYNEQYF.

This clonotype was counted between two and nine times. The rearrangement joins TRBV20-1 to TRBJ2-1; D remains ambiguous. Trimming stripped 3 bases from V and 0 bases from J, with 15 bases between. This CDR3 contains 16 residues. From germline, CDR1 is DFQATT and CDR2 SNEGSKA (reference sequence). CDR3: CSASHEDQGSYNEQFF. DNA of the CDR3: TGCAGTGCTAGTCACGAGGATCAAGGCTCCTACAATGAGCAGTTCTTC.